This TCR beta chain was recovered during a study of regulatory T cells in long-lasting Graves disease. General study findings and limits: Accuracy may have suffered from the small sample size. Persistent patients had more shared public clonotypes (2,741) than new patients (approximately 920).

CDR3 size: 14 residues. V was pared by 6 bases and J by 6 bases, with 8 bases of the junction left unmatched. There are a few counts of this clonotype. Antigen: not known. This sample's time point: persistent/refractory GD, antithyroid drugs over 5 years with positive TRAb. With RNA extracted from PBMCs as input, the TCR library was made. Blood from the periphery, approximately 8.5 milliliters in all, was drawn into EDTA tubes. Building the TCR beta libraries relied on iRepertoire HTBI primers, and CDR3 regions underwent Arm-PCR. TCRdb itself ran the multiplex PCR reads through MiXCR, one entry per CDR3 protein. This table has 500,000 to 700,000 distinct CDR3 sequences, 25% to 35% appearing once.

The specimen comprised peripheral blood mononuclear cells (PBMCs), sampled when the disease was refractory, from a patient treated with antithyroid drugs. This chain uses TRBV12-3 or TRBV12-4 with TRBJ2-4, with 7 nucleotides matching TRBD1. The sequence came from a female donor with Graves disease. The CDR3 DNA reads TGTGCCAGCAGCCCCGACAGGGTTGTAAACATTCAGTACTTC. The encoded protein is CASSPDRVVNIQYF.